This TCR beta chain emerged from a study of blood T cell repertoires in COVID-19. Overall study: Italy, Spain and the United States were the sources of the convalescent and acute COVID-19 samples.

In the authors' methods: Reference gene primer amplification in the assay estimated nucleated cell counts. Method: immunoSEQ multiplex PCR; TCRdb's copy keeps in-frame clones and lacks some. V and J calls plus clone size are reproduced from that table; the DNA served to infer D and trimming. The data hold more than 110,000 clones, with about 79% observed a single time. Sequenced material: peripheral blood. The TCR comes from a woman aged 80 or older with active or convalescent COVID-19.

In nucleotides, the CDR3 is TGTGCCAGCTCACAAGGGGTTTTGAACACTGAAGCTTTCTTT. Translation: CASSQGVLNTEAFF. The genes are TRBV18 and TRBJ1-1, with a weak D call TRBD1 (5 bases). Trimming stripped 4 bases from V and 0 bases from J, with 9 bases between. Germline lookup yields CDR1 KGHSH and CDR2 LQKENI. The CDR3 length is 14 residues.